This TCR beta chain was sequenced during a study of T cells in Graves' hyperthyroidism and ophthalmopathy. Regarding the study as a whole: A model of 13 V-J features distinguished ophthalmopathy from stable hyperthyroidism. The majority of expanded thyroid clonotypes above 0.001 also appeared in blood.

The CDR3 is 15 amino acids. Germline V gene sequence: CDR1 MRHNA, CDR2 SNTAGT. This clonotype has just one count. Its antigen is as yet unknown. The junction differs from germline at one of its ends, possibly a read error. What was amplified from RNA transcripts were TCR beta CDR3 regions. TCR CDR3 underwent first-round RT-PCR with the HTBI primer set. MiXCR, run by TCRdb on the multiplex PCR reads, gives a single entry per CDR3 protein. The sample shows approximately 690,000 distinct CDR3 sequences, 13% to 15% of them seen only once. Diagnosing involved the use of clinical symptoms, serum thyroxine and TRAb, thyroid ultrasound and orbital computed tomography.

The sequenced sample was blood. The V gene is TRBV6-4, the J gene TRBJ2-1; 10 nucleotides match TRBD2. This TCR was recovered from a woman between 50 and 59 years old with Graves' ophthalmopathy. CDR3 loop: CAGSTLAGTYNEQFF. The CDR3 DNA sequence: TGTGCCGGCAGTACACTAGCGGGGACCTACAATGAGCAGTTCTTC.